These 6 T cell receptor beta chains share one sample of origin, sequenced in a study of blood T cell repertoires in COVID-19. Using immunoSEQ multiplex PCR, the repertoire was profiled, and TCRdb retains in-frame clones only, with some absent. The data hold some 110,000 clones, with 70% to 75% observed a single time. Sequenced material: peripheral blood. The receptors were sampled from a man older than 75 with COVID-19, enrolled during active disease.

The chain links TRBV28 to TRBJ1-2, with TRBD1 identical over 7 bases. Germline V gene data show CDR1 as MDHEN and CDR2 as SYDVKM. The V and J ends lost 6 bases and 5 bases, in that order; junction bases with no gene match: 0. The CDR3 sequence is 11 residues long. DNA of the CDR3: TGTGCCAGCAGGGGACAGTATGGCTACACCTTC. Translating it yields CASRGQYGYTF.

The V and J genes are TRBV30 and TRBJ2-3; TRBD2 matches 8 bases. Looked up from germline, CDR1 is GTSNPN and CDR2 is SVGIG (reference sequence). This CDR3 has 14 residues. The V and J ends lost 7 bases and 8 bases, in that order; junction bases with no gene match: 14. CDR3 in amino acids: CASQRGLGIGTQYF. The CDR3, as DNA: TGTGCCTCCCAGCGGGGACTAGGCATTGGTACGCAGTATTTT.

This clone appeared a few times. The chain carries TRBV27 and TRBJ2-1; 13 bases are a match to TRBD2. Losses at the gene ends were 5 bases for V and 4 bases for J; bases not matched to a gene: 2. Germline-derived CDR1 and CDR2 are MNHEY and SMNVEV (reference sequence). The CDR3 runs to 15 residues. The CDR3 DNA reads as TGTGCCAGCAGTGGACTAGCGGGAGTATACAATGAGCAGTTCTTC. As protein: CASSGLAGVYNEQFF.

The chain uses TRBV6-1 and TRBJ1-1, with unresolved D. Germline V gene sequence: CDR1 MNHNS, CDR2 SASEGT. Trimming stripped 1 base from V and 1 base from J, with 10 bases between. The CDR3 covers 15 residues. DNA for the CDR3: TGTGCCAGCAGTGAAGTTGTGACATCGAACACTGAAGCTTTCTTT. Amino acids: CASSEVVTSNTEAFF.

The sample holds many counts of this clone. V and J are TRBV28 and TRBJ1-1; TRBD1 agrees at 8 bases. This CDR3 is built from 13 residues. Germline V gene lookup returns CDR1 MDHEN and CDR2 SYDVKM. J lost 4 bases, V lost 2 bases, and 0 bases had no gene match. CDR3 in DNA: TGTGCCAGCAGTTTAACAGGGGGCACTGAAGCTTTCTTT. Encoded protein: CASSLTGGTEAFF.

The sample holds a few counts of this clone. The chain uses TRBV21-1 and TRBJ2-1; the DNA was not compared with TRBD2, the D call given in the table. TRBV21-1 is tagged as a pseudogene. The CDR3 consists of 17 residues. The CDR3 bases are TGTGCCAGCAGCAAAGTCGGGGCTAGCGGGAGCAGGGATGAGCAGTTCTTC. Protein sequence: CASSKVGASGSRDEQFF.